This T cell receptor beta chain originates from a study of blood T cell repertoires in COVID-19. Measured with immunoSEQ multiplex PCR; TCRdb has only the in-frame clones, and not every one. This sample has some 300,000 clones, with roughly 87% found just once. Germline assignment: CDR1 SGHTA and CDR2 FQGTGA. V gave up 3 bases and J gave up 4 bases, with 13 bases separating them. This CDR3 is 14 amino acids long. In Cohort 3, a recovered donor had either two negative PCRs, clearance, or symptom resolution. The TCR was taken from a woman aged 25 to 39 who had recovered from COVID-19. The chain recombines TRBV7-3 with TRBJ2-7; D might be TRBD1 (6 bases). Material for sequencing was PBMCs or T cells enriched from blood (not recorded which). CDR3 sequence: CASSLTGPGYEQYF. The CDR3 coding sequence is TGTGCCAGCAGCTTGACAGGCCCGGGGTACGAGCAGTACTTC.